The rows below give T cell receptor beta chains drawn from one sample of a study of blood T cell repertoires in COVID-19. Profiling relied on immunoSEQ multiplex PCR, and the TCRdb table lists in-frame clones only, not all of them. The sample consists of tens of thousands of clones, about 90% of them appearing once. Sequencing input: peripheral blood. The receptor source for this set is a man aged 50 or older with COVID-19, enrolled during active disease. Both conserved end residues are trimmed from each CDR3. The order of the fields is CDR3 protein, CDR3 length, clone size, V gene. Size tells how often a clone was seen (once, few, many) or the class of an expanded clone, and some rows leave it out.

CDR3: ATAGAEQY
length: 8
size: .
V: TRBV10-3

CDR3: ASSPDSFYEQY
length: 11
size: .
V: TRBV18

CDR3: ASSLGGTGYGYT
length: 12
size: .
V: TRBV11-2

CDR3: ASSHRQGGTDTQY
length: 13
size: .
V: TRBV3-1/TRBV3-2

CDR3: ASSHRTGDLNYGYT
length: 14
size: .
V: TRBV4-3

CDR3: ASGREGANTEAF
length: 12
size: .
V: TRBV2

CDR3: ASSQDGEPFLKSNTGELF
length: 18
size: .
V: TRBV4-3

CDR3: AISESTPYRALEQY
length: 14
size: .
V: TRBV10-3

CDR3: ASSAGLAGARTGELF
length: 15
size: once
V: TRBV4-3

CDR3: ATSDPGQGETQY
length: 12
size: .
V: TRBV24-1

CDR3: ASSYAGNYGYT
length: 11
size: .
V: TRBV6-5

CDR3: ASSLLGQGNTEAF
length: 13
size: .
V: TRBV5-1

CDR3: ASRGSSRGYGYT
length: 12
size: .
V: TRBV27

CDR3: ASSPTRGATNEKLF
length: 14
size: .
V: TRBV18

CDR3: ASSRRQGVGTEAF
length: 13
size: .
V: TRBV5-5

CDR3: ASRGDRGGVGGTEAF
length: 15
size: .
V: TRBV9

CDR3: ASSKGTVTNEKLF
length: 13
size: .
V: TRBV5-1

CDR3: ASRLTGGQETQY
length: 12
size: .
V: TRBV6-6

CDR3: ASSPALAGDNEQF
length: 13
size: .
V: TRBV18

CDR3: ASSREGHSNTEAF
length: 13
size: .
V: TRBV7-9

CDR3: ASSPPRDYGYT
length: 11
size: .
V: TRBV5-5

CDR3: ASRVNKNTEAF
length: 11
size: .
V: TRBV12-3/TRBV12-4

CDR3: ASSLGSGRGTGELF
length: 14
size: .
V: TRBV7-8

CDR3: ASRVDSWNTGELF
length: 13
size: .
V: TRBV6-5

CDR3: ASSYGSLSYNEQF
length: 13
size: .
V: TRBV6-5

CDR3: ASSLVGTGDYEQY
length: 13
size: .
V: TRBV11-2

CDR3: ASSLGAGPSIDEQY
length: 14
size: .
V: TRBV5-1

CDR3: ASSQVAYRGQSGELF
length: 15
size: .
V: TRBV4-2